Each of the 6 T cell receptor beta chains below was sequenced from the same sample in a study of brain metastases from non-small cell lung cancer. The assay was immunoSEQ multiplex PCR, and TCRdb's table has in-frame clones only and misses some. The sample lists around 2,000 clones; 85% were seen once. Sequenced material: tumor-adjacent normal tissue. The receptor set was obtained from a donor over 35 with non-small cell lung cancer.

This chain connects TRBV28 to TRBJ1-1; D not certain. The CDR3 loop spans 14 amino acids. Trimming took 6 bases from V and 5 from J, leaving 16 bases between them. CDR1 is MDHEN, CDR2 SYDVKM, per germline. CDR3 region: CASSQTAPRTEAFF. In DNA, the CDR3 is TGTGCCAGCAGCCAGACGGCCCCCCGAACTGAAGCTTTCTTT.

The gene calls are TRBV27 and TRBJ2-7, with 7 nucleotides matching TRBD1. J gave up 3 bases and V 4 bases, and 6 bases lay outside the gene matches. The germline CDR1 and CDR2 sequences are MNHEY and SMNVEV (reference sequence). This CDR3 comprises 14 residues. Here the CDR3 DNA reads TGTGCCAGCAGTTCCCGACAGGGTCTCTACGAGCAGTACTTC. Protein sequence: CASSSRQGLYEQYF.

The V call is TRBV6-2 or TRBV6-3, the J call TRBJ2-1; 9 positions agree with TRBD1. Germline V gene data show CDR1 as MNHEY and CDR2 as SVGEGT. The CDR3 is 19 residues long. J gave up 3 bases and V 1 base, and 13 bases lay outside the gene matches. The CDR3 sequence is CASSYFWDRARGGYNEQFF. The DNA for the CDR3 is TGTGCCAGCAGTTACTTTTGGGACAGGGCAAGGGGGGGCTACAATGAGCAGTTCTTC.

The rearrangement links TRBV5-1 to TRBJ2-5; D may be TRBD1 (5 bases). The CDR3 consists of 11 residues. V was trimmed by 4 bases and J by 10 bases, leaving 11 bases between them. Germline V gene sequence: CDR1 SGHRS, CDR2 YFSETQ. The chain's CDR3 is CASSVLGDQYF. CDR3 DNA: TGCGCCAGCAGCGTGCTAGGGGACCAGTACTTC.

V gene TRBV7-6 combines with J gene TRBJ2-5; a possible D gene is TRBD2 (6 bases). The V end was cut by 4 bases, the J end by 5 bases, with 11 bases between. The CDR3 length is 13 residues. Germline values: CDR1 SGHVS, CDR2 FNYEAQ. CDR3 sequence: CASSSGLWETQYF. The CDR3 nucleotides read TGTGCCAGCAGCTCGGGACTTTGGGAGACCCAGTACTTC.

CDR3 nucleotide sequence: TGTGCCAGCAGTGAAGCAAGCGGGGGGTCCTACAATGAGCAGTTCTTC. It yields the protein CASSEASGGSYNEQFF. The V gene is TRBV6-1, the J gene TRBJ2-1, with TRBD2 identical over 9 bases. The length of the CDR3 is 16 residues. The V and J ends lost 0 bases and 1 base, in that order; junction bases with no gene match: 1. Germline loops: CDR1 MNHNS, CDR2 SASEGT.